This T cell receptor beta chain comes out of a study of T cells in Graves' hyperthyroidism and ophthalmopathy. Study background: Peripheral blood sampling occurred at initial diagnosis, before any treatment.

Study results and limitations: Most thyroid clonotypes with frequency above 0.001 were detected in blood.

This clonotype was seen ten or more times. Its antigen is not identified. Reasons for excluding patients were uncontrolled infection, other autoimmune disease, pregnancy or lactation. TCR beta CDR3 region amplification was performed from RNA transcripts. During a first-round RT-PCR of the TCR CDR3, the HTBI primer set was used. TCRdb recomputed calls from the multiplex PCR reads with MiXCR, one row per CDR3 protein. Seen here are some 490,000 distinct CDR3 sequences, 15% to 20% observed once, and the top ten hold approximately 30%. The sample consisted of blood. The source of this sequence is a woman aged 25 to 39 with Graves' ophthalmopathy.

CDR3 loop: CSAPSAGVVETQYF. The DNA of the CDR3 is TGCAGTGCCCCCAGTGCGGGGGTTGTGGAGACCCAGTACTTC. The chain recombines TRBV20-1 with TRBJ2-5; TRBD2 matches 7 bases. Losses at the gene ends were 6 bases for V and 5 bases for J; bases not matched to a gene: 12. The CDR3 sequence is 14 residues long. CDR1 is DFQATT and CDR2 is SNEGSKA in the germline V gene (reference sequence).